The 14 T cell receptor beta chains in this list originate from one sample, sequenced in a study of shared clonotypes between healthy human individuals. The data were produced by immunoSEQ multiplex PCR, yet TCRdb's version contains in-frame clones alone and is incomplete. The sample carries 650,000 to 700,000 clones, roughly 88% recorded once. The sample comprised memory CD8+ T cells from PBMCs. Subset indicated: CD45RO+ cells pooled with CCR7-negative TemRA cells. Receptors were obtained from a man between 18 and 35 years old in good health. Some clones in this sample may be carry-over from other donors' samples.

The chain employs TRBV7-6 and TRBJ1-4; a possible D gene is TRBD1 (5 bases). Between the trimmed V and J ends, which lost 1 base and 5 bases, there was a span of 11 bases. Germline assignment: CDR1 SGHVS and CDR2 FNYEAQ. The CDR3 spans 15 residues. This CDR3 reads CASSLGQLRNEKLFF. The CDR3, as DNA: TGTGCCAGCAGCTTAGGACAGCTTAGAAATGAAAAACTGTTTTTT.

This rearrangement joins TRBV7-9 to TRBJ2-7; D gene uncertain. The V and J ends lost 1 base and 0 bases respectively, with 7 bases between them. The CDR3 covers 14 residues. Germline V gene lookup returns CDR1 SEHNR and CDR2 FQNEAQ (reference sequence). Written as DNA, the CDR3 is TGTGCCAGCAGCTTAGGGGTCAACTCCTACGAGCAGTACTTC. This encodes CASSLGVNSYEQYF.

In the case of this clone: Within the sample, other DNA sequences also encode this same CDR3. This chain uses TRBV15 with TRBJ1-1; D not certain. V was trimmed by 0 bases and J by 3 bases, leaving 8 bases between them. Looked up from germline, CDR1 is LNHNV and CDR2 is YYDKDF (reference sequence). The CDR3 contains 14 residues. This CDR3 is CATSRDGGDTEAFF. Written as DNA, the CDR3 is TGTGCCACCAGCAGAGACGGCGGGGACACTGAAGCTTTCTTT.

The J gene is TRBJ1-3, the V gene TRBV28; TRBD1 might be the D (5 bases). Germline assignment: CDR1 MDHEN and CDR2 SYDVKM. The CDR3 length is 17 residues. Trimming shortened V by 2 bases and J by 3 bases, and 17 bases separated the two germline ends. Here the CDR3 DNA reads TGTGCCAGCAGTTTAGGGGCAGGGAAGAATGATGGAAACACCATATATTTT. It translates to CASSLGAGKNDGNTIYF.

The chain combines TRBV29-1 with TRBJ2-1; D might be TRBD2 (6 bases). The CDR3 is 15 residues long. The germline V gene encodes CDR1 SQVTM and CDR2 ANQGSEA. Between the trimmed V and J ends, which lost 6 bases and 6 bases, there was a span of 21 bases. The DNA for the CDR3 is TGCAGCGTCGGTTACGTGGTGGGAGGATCCAATGAGCAGTTCTTC. Residues: CSVGYVVGGSNEQFF.

V and J are TRBV28 and TRBJ1-2; D perhaps matches TRBD1 (6 bases). V was cut by 6 bases and J by 8 bases, with 22 bases left in between. CDR1 is MDHEN and CDR2 is SYDVKM in the germline V gene. The CDR3 runs to 15 residues. The CDR3: CASSTHRESRLGYTF. CDR3 DNA sequence: TGTGCCAGCAGCACCCACAGGGAGTCTCGCTTAGGCTACACCTTC.

Note on this clone: Germline is not matched at one junction end, which may reflect a read error. V gene TRBV19 combines with J gene TRBJ1-2; no reliable D call. Germline assignment: CDR1 LNHDA and CDR2 SQIVND (reference sequence). This CDR3 comprises 11 residues. In DNA form, the CDR3 reads TGTGCCAGTAGTATTGGGATGTGGAGGGTCTTC. Its translation: CASSIGMWRVF.

The chain uses TRBV27 and TRBJ2-1; 8 bases match TRBD2. V lost 6 bases and J lost 6; bases outside the gene matches: 10. The CDR3 sequence is 15 residues long. Germline assignment: CDR1 MNHEY and CDR2 SMNVEV (reference sequence). CDR3 bases: TGTGCCAGCAGACACGGGAGGGCCAGTGGCAATGAGCAGTTCTTC. Its protein product is CASRHGRASGNEQFF.

This clone is a singleton in its sample. The chain links TRBV5-1 to TRBJ2-1; the match to TRBD2 covers 7 bases. This CDR3 is built from 14 residues. Losses at the gene ends were 5 bases for V and 2 bases for J; bases not matched to a gene: 4. CDR1 and CDR2 from the germline V gene are SGHRS and YFSETQ. As DNA, the CDR3 is TGCGCCAGCAGTTTGCGGGAGACCTACAATGAGCAGTTCTTC. Translation: CASSLRETYNEQFF.

The chain recombines TRBV21-1 with TRBJ2-4. TRBV21-1 is labeled a pseudogene. This CDR3 has 12 residues. CDR3 DNA: TGTGCCAGCAGCAAAGGAGGTGGCAGGTCGAACTTC. It encodes CASSKGGGRSNF.

This chain uses TRBV27 with TRBJ2-7; TRBD2 agrees at 7 bases. Trimming removed 2 bases from V and 3 bases from J; junction bases left unmatched: 4. CDR3 length: 14 amino acids. Germline values: CDR1 MNHEY, CDR2 SMNVEV (reference sequence). This CDR3 reads CASSLMGRGYEQYF. DNA of the CDR3: TGTGCCAGCAGTTTAATGGGGAGGGGCTACGAGCAGTACTTC.

The chain has TRBV19 and TRBJ1-1; D is unresolved. Germline values: CDR1 LNHDA, CDR2 SQIVND (reference sequence). This CDR3 region has 13 residues. With 8 bases removed from V and 0 bases from J, the gap between germline ends came to 10 bases. CDR3 protein: CASGERVNTEAFF. CDR3 coding DNA: TGTGCCAGTGGAGAGAGGGTGAACACTGAAGCTTTCTTT.

This clone is a singleton in its sample. The chain uses TRBV30 and TRBJ1-6, with D hard to call. This CDR3 contains 11 residues. V dropped 3 bases and J dropped 11 bases, with 8 bases sitting between them. CDR1 and CDR2 (germline): GTSNPN, SVGIG (reference sequence). CDR3 residues: CAWRFGTPLHF. CDR3 in DNA: TGTGCCTGGAGATTCGGTACACCCCTCCACTTT.

This clone was detected once. The chain links TRBV9 to TRBJ2-7; 9 positions match TRBD1. Per the germline V gene, CDR1 is SGDLS and CDR2 is YYNGEE. The V and J ends lost 4 bases and 5 bases, in that order; junction bases with no gene match: 7. The CDR3 sequence is 14 residues long. CDR3 amino acids: CASSPWTGAHEQYF. In nucleotides, the CDR3 is TGTGCCAGCAGCCCATGGACAGGGGCCCACGAGCAGTACTTC.